These 29 T cell receptor beta chains share one sample of origin, sequenced in a study of tumor-infiltrating lymphocytes in localized non-small cell lung cancer. The table came from immunoSEQ multiplex PCR; TCRdb's copy has only in-frame clones and leaves some out. The profile shows 25,000 or so clones, just under 70% of them singletons. Sequenced: lung tumor tissue. These receptors all stem from a human donor with non-small cell lung cancer.

This CDR3 is CASSPTIASATNEKLFF. DNA for the CDR3: TGTGCCAGCAGTCCAACCATCGCGAGTGCAACTAATGAAAAACTGTTTTTT. This rearrangement joins TRBV27 to TRBJ1-4, with no clear D. The length of the CDR3 is 17 residues. V lost 5 bases and J lost 0, with 16 bases in between. Germline V gene data show CDR1 as MNHEY and CDR2 as SMNVEV (reference sequence).

V is TRBV4-1 and J is TRBJ2-1, with 10 bases identical to TRBD2. The CDR3 runs to 17 residues. V shed 0 bases and J 8 bases; nucleotides not matched to a gene: 10. CDR1 MGHRA and CDR2 YSYEKL come from the germline V gene. CDR3 nucleotides: TGCGCCAGCAGCCAAGAAAGGAGTGTAGCGGGAGGCCATGAGCAGTTCTTC. Translating gives CASSQERSVAGGHEQFF.

The CDR3 is CASSLPSSGANVLTF. CDR3 in DNA: TGTGCCAGCAGCTTGCCGAGCTCTGGGGCCAACGTCCTGACTTTC. The V and J genes are TRBV5-6 and TRBJ2-6; D is uncertain. The CDR3 loop spans 15 amino acids. V was shortened by 1 base and J by 0 bases, with 5 bases between the two germline ends. Germline V gene data show CDR1 as SGHDT and CDR2 as YYEEEE.

V is TRBV28 and J is TRBJ2-7; D gene unclear. The V end was cut by 1 base, the J end by 0 bases, with 7 bases between. The germline gives CDR1 MDHEN, CDR2 SYDVKM. The CDR3 is made up of 14 amino acids. Written as DNA, the CDR3 is TGTGCCAGCAGTTTATATCTAAGCTCCTACGAGCAGTACTTC. Protein sequence: CASSLYLSSYEQYF.

V is TRBV5-1 and J is TRBJ2-7; 10 bases are a match to TRBD2. CDR1 SGHRS and CDR2 YFSETQ come from the germline V gene. The CDR3 spans 15 residues. V was clipped by 8 bases and J by 3 bases; unmatched bases: 11. CDR3 residues: CASNSGSSGSYEQYF. The CDR3 coding sequence is TGCGCCAGTAACTCTGGCTCTAGCGGGAGCTACGAGCAGTACTTC.

This clone was seen once. This sequence joins TRBV11-2 and TRBJ2-7; the D call may be TRBD1 or TRBD2 (6 bases each). V shed 6 bases and J shed 1 base, with 22 bases lying between them. The CDR3 extends over 17 amino acids. Germline V gene sequence: CDR1 SGHAT, CDR2 FQNNGV. For the CDR3, the DNA is TGTGCCAGCAGATACGGGGGCGGGCTGGAAGGGTCCTACGAGCAGTACTTC. Amino acids: CASRYGGGLEGSYEQYF. Based on the CDR3 plus reference TRBV11-2 and TRBJ2-7, the full variable domain is EAGVAQSPRYKIIEKRQSVAFWCNPISGHATLYWYQQILGQGPKLLIQFQNNGVVDDSQLPKDRFSAERLKGVDSTLKIQPAKLEDSAVYLCASRYGGGLEGSYEQYFGPGTRLTVT.

This clone showed up many times. CDR3 sequence reads: CAWSVSSVYGYTF. The CDR3 bases are TGTGCCTGGAGTGTAAGCAGCGTCTATGGCTACACCTTC. J is TRBJ1-2 and V is TRBV30; D is uncertain. Per the germline V gene, CDR1 is GTSNPN and CDR2 is SVGIG (reference sequence). The CDR3 is made up of 13 amino acids. The V end lost 0 bases, the J end lost 4 bases, and 9 bases lay between the germline ends.

The J gene is TRBJ2-1, the V gene TRBV15, with 14 bases aligning to TRBD2. CDR3 length: 18 residues. V was pared by 0 bases and J by 9 bases, with 10 bases of the junction left unmatched. CDR1 and CDR2 from the germline V gene are LNHNV and YYDKDF (reference sequence). In nucleotides, the CDR3 is TGTGCCACCAGCAGAGACCCGGGACTAGCGGGAGTGGCCGGTGAGCAGTTCTTC. Translated: CATSRDPGLAGVAGEQFF.

This clone was seen only once. V gene TRBV28 combines with J gene TRBJ2-7, with D maybe TRBD1 (5 bases). Per the germline V gene, CDR1 is MDHEN and CDR2 is SYDVKM. V lost 0 bases, J lost 5 bases, and 14 bases lay in between. This CDR3 has 15 residues. The CDR3 region has the DNA TGTGCCAGCAGTTTATGGCGGCAGGGTCGGAACGAGCAGTACTTC. Its translation: CASSLWRQGRNEQYF.

The rearrangement joins TRBV10-3 to TRBJ2-7; 10 bases match TRBD2. From germline, CDR1 is ENHRY and CDR2 SYGVKD. This CDR3 is built from 14 residues. V trimming: 2 bases; J trimming: 6 bases; junction bases outside the gene matches: 4. CDR3 protein: CAISESGRVGEQYF. DNA of the CDR3: TGTGCCATCAGTGAGAGCGGGAGGGTTGGCGAGCAGTACTTC.

This clone was picked up one time. V gene TRBV7-6 combines with J gene TRBJ2-7; 7 bases agree with TRBD2. Germline values: CDR1 SGHVS, CDR2 FNYEAQ. V gave up 0 bases and J gave up 2 bases; unmatched junction bases: 4. The length of the CDR3 is 15 residues. The CDR3 DNA is TGTGCCAGCAGCTTAGCGGCGGGAGCGGCCTACGAGCAGTACTTC. This translates into CASSLAAGAAYEQYF.

The CDR3 bases are TGCGCCAGCAGCACTCAGACAGGGCAAGTCACTGAAGCTTTCTTT. Residues: CASSTQTGQVTEAFF. V gene TRBV5-1 combines with J gene TRBJ1-1; 7 bases fit TRBD1. Germline CDR1 is SGHRS and CDR2 is YFSETQ. The V segment lost 4 bases and the J segment 4 bases; nucleotides outside the gene matches: 10. There are 15 residues in the CDR3.

The chain links TRBV28 to TRBJ2-2; 8 bases map to TRBD2. The germline V gene encodes CDR1 MDHEN and CDR2 SYDVKM. The V and J ends lost 6 bases and 5 bases, in that order; junction bases with no gene match: 5. The CDR3 totals 14 residues. CDR3 sequence reads: CASRKRELTGELFF. CDR3 bases: TGTGCCAGCAGAAAGCGGGAGTTGACCGGGGAGCTGTTTTTT. Together with reference TRBV28 and TRBJ2-2, the CDR3 gives the full variable domain: DVKVTQSSRYLVKRTGEKVFLECVQDMDHENMFWYRQDPGLGLRLIYFSYDVKMKEKGDIPEGYSVSREKKERFSLILESASTNQTSMYLCASRKRELTGELFFGEGSRLTVL.

The chain joins TRBV7-2 to TRBJ2-7, with D uncertain. The CDR3 length is 13 residues. The V and J ends lost 6 bases and 4 bases respectively, with 13 bases between them. Germline lookup yields CDR1 SGHTA and CDR2 FQGNSA. CDR3 sequence reads: CASSPRARYEQYF. The DNA for the CDR3 is TGTGCCAGCAGTCCACGGGCGAGATACGAGCAGTACTTC.

The chain has TRBV2 and TRBJ1-5, with 10 bases that match TRBD1. Germline CDR1 is SNHLY and CDR2 is FYNNEI. The ends lost 7 bases at V and 7 bases at J; junction bases unmatched: 7. The CDR3 sequence is 14 residues long. CDR3 in DNA: TGTGCCAGCACCGCCGGACAGGGGGGACAGCCCCAGCATTTT. It encodes CASTAGQGGQPQHF.

This clone is a singleton in its sample. The J gene is TRBJ2-7, the V gene TRBV11-2; weak D call: TRBD2 (5 bases). This CDR3 region has 13 residues. Trimming stripped 1 base from V and 5 bases from J, with 9 bases between. In germline, CDR1 is SGHAT, CDR2 FQNNGV. CDR3: CASSLGGFNEQYF. CDR3 in DNA: TGTGCCAGCAGCTTAGGAGGGTTCAACGAGCAGTACTTC.

J is TRBJ2-3 and V is TRBV16; D is perhaps TRBD1 (6 bases). Trimming took 4 bases from V and 4 from J, leaving 15 bases between them. Germline-derived CDR1 and CDR2 are KGHSY and FQNENV. The CDR3 spans 15 residues. CDR3 bases: TGTGCCAGCAGCCCCGGGACATCTGTTGCAGATACGCAGTATTTT. Amino acid sequence: CASSPGTSVADTQYF.

The J gene is TRBJ1-2, the V gene TRBV5-1; D is ambiguous. The CDR3 covers 17 residues. Deletions cut 0 bases from V and 8 bases from J, with 23 bases between. The V gene's germline CDR1 is SGHRS and CDR2 YFSETQ. The CDR3 nucleotides are TGCGCCAGCAGCTTGGCCCGGGAGTTTCGGGATCTGGGAGGCTACACCTTC. This codes for CASSLAREFRDLGGYTF.

The rearrangement uses TRBV5-5 and TRBJ2-7, with no clear D. The CDR3 is made up of 14 amino acids. Between the trimmed V and J ends, which lost 1 base and 0 bases, there was a span of 8 bases. Per germline, CDR1 SGHKS and CDR2 YYEKEE (reference sequence). CDR3 bases: TGTGCCAGCAGCTTGTACGGAAGCTCCTACGAGCAGTACTTC. It encodes CASSLYGSSYEQYF.

The rearrangement joins TRBV5-1 to TRBJ2-7, with 9 positions matching TRBD1. Germline CDR1 reads SGHRS; CDR2 reads YFSETQ. The CDR3 contains 15 residues. V shed 3 bases, J shed 0 bases, and the junction held 4 bases outside the gene matches. This CDR3 is CASSWGQGASYEQYF. The CDR3 coding sequence is TGCGCCAGCAGCTGGGGACAGGGAGCCTCCTACGAGCAGTACTTC.

The chain recombines TRBV30 with TRBJ1-1; 9 nucleotides align to TRBD1. The CDR3 totals 15 residues. Germline trimming cut 0 bases from V and 3 bases from J; bases unmatched to any gene: 5. Germline assignment: CDR1 GTSNPN and CDR2 SVGIG (reference sequence). This CDR3 reads CAWSVGTGPYTEAFF. CDR3 in DNA: TGTGCCTGGAGTGTAGGGACAGGGCCTTACACTGAAGCTTTCTTT.

In this sample, this clone turned up a few times. The rearrangement uses TRBV11-2 and TRBJ2-7, with 8 positions matching TRBD2. The V gene end was trimmed by 0 bases and the J gene end by 6 bases; junction bases not matched to a gene: 4. The germline gives CDR1 SGHAT, CDR2 FQNNGV. The CDR3 is made up of 14 amino acids. The CDR3 region is CASSLDSGTSEQYF. The CDR3 nucleotides read TGTGCCAGCAGCTTAGATAGCGGGACTAGCGAGCAGTACTTC. Variable domain in full (rest from reference TRBV11-2 and TRBJ2-7): EAGVAQSPRYKIIEKRQSVAFWCNPISGHATLYWYQQILGQGPKLLIQFQNNGVVDDSQLPKDRFSAERLKGVDSTLKIQPAKLEDSAVYLCASSLDSGTSEQYFGPGTRLTVT.

The chain is built from TRBV18 and TRBJ1-1; D may be TRBD1 (5 bases). The germline V gene encodes CDR1 KGHSH and CDR2 LQKENI. Trimming took off 3 bases at V and 7 bases at J, with 15 bases between the two ends. The CDR3 spans 14 residues. CDR3 in amino acids: CASSPRDRGGEAFF. The CDR3 DNA follows: TGTGCCAGCTCACCCCGGGACCGAGGCGGTGAAGCTTTCTTT. Based on the CDR3 plus reference TRBV18 and TRBJ1-1, the full variable domain is NAGVMQNPRHLVRRRGQEARLRCSPMKGHSHVYWYRQLPEEGLKFMVYLQKENIIDESGMPKERFSAEFPKEGPSILRIQQVVRGDSAAYFCASSPRDRGGEAFFGQGTRLTVV.

The rearrangement uses TRBV15 and TRBJ2-1; 7 nucleotides match TRBD1. The V and J ends lost 5 bases and 8 bases, in that order; junction bases with no gene match: 6. Germline V gene lookup returns CDR1 LNHNV and CDR2 YYDKDF (reference sequence). The CDR3 is 13 residues long. CDR3 protein: CATSRDTGDEQFF. In nucleotides, the CDR3 is TGTGCCACCAGCCGTGATACAGGGGATGAGCAGTTCTTC.

This clone has more than one count but fewer than ten. This rearrangement joins TRBV6-5 to TRBJ1-1; no firm D call. The V end lost 0 bases, the J end lost 0 bases, and 2 bases lay between the germline ends. The length of the CDR3 is 13 residues. Germline CDR1 MNHEY, CDR2 SVGAGI. The CDR3 DNA is TGTGCCAGCAGTTACTCCCTGAACACTGAAGCTTTCTTT. Translated, it gives CASSYSLNTEAFF.

The chain is built from TRBV4-2 and TRBJ1-5; D gene uncertain. The CDR3 loop spans 13 amino acids. The V and J ends lost 1 base and 4 bases respectively, with 5 bases between them. Germline V gives CDR1 LGHNA, CDR2 YNFKEQ. CDR3 protein: CASSQGENQPQHF. The DNA of the CDR3 is TGTGCCAGCAGCCAAGGGGAGAATCAGCCCCAGCATTTT.

The chain is built from TRBV14 and TRBJ1-2; D gene ambiguous. This CDR3 has 15 residues. Germline loops: CDR1 SGHDN, CDR2 FVKESK. Trimming cost V 1 base and J 6 bases, with 15 bases left between them. CDR3 in DNA: TGTGCCAGCAGCCAAGCTGTTGTGGAGGGCGATGGCTACACCTTC. Translated: CASSQAVVEGDGYTF.

J is TRBJ2-7 and V is TRBV28; unclear D gene. CDR1 is MDHEN and CDR2 is SYDVKM in the germline V gene. V was pared by 6 bases and J by 5 bases, with 8 bases between. The CDR3 extends over 11 amino acids. The CDR3 here is CASSRLHEQYF. CDR3 sequence (DNA): TGTGCCAGCAGCCGCCTACACGAGCAGTACTTC.

The V and J genes are TRBV18 and TRBJ2-3, with D perhaps matching TRBD1 (6 bases). Germline CDR1 KGHSH, CDR2 LQKENI. Trimming removed 3 bases from V and 8 bases from J, with 18 bases in between. This CDR3 is built from 15 residues. The CDR3: CASSPTGPPEGTQYF. In DNA, the CDR3 is TGTGCCAGCTCACCTACAGGGCCACCAGAGGGTACGCAGTATTTT.